This TCR beta chain was found in a study of blood T cell repertoires in COVID-19. This clone showed up just once. Germline CDR1 reads MNHEY; CDR2 reads SVGEGT. CDR3 size: 16 residues. V trimming: 0 bases; J trimming: 2 bases; junction bases outside the gene matches: 3. Original handling: Reference gene primer amplification gave estimated nucleated cell counts. Sequenced by immunoSEQ multiplex PCR; TCRdb stores in-frame clones only, minus some. V and J calls and clone size come straight from that table; D and trimming were deduced from the DNA. Of about 250,000 clones detected, 87% appear once; the ten largest clones hold about 6%.

The V gene is TRBV6-2 or TRBV6-3, the J gene TRBJ2-1, with 8 bases aligning to TRBD2. This receptor was taken from a woman in her twenties or thirties with acute COVID-19. Sequencing was done on a sample of PBMCs or T cells enriched from blood (not recorded which). CDR3 bases: TGTGCCAGCAGTTACTCGATAGCGGGACCCTACAATGAGCAGTTCTTC. Its protein product is CASSYSIAGPYNEQFF.